Shown below are 21 T cell receptor beta chains from a single sample sequenced in a study of vaccination and CD4 T cells after COVID-19. The time point denotes: late sampling 161 to 241 days after vaccination in three convalescent patients. Treatment in this sample: roughly 11-day PBMC culture with coronavirus spike peptide pools or control peptides (ViraFEST assay). Their antigen targets remain unknown. Cultured CD4+ T-cell DNA underwent Oncomine TCR Beta short-read sequencing. Each CDR3 protein gets one entry after TCRdb re-called the PCR reads with MiXCR. This sample has around 15,000 distinct CDR3 sequences, with 45% to 60% found just once. This material consisted of CD4+ T cells from blood, cultured in vitro, taken about 7 months after SARS-CoV-2 vaccination. The receptors originated from a human donor who had recovered from COVID-19.

This clonotype has more than one count but fewer than ten. The chain employs TRBV20-1 and TRBJ2-3, with a possible D match to TRBD2 (5 bases). CDR3 length: 15 amino acids. Germline V gives CDR1 DFQATT, CDR2 SNEGSKA (reference sequence). V was clipped by 3 bases and J by 2 bases, with 15 bases between them. CDR3 sequence reads: CSARVAGGSTDTQYF. The DNA of the CDR3 is TGCAGTGCTAGGGTGGCGGGTGGCTCCACAGATACGCAGTATTTT.

This clonotype was picked up a small number of times. The chain joins TRBV7-2 to TRBJ1-5, with 7 nucleotides matching TRBD1. Looked up from germline, CDR1 is SGHTA and CDR2 is FQGNSA. V was pared by 5 bases and J by 4 bases, with 8 bases of the junction left unmatched. The CDR3 totals 15 residues. CDR3 DNA sequence: TGTGCCAGCAGCCCGCGGACAGGAGAGAATCAGCCCCAGCATTTT. Translating gives CASSPRTGENQPQHF.

This clonotype was recorded only once. The chain links TRBV20-1 to TRBJ1-1; 8 nucleotides line up with TRBD1. In germline, CDR1 is DFQATT, CDR2 SNEGSKA (reference sequence). Losses at the gene ends were 1 base for V and 5 bases for J; bases not matched to a gene: 12. The CDR3 runs to 16 residues. This CDR3 reads CSARASSGDRLTEAFF. The CDR3 coding sequence is TGCAGTGCTAGAGCGTCCAGTGGGGACAGGTTAACTGAAGCTTTCTTT.

The chain recombines TRBV7-8 with TRBJ1-2, with D uncertain. CDR1 and CDR2 from the germline V gene are SGHVS and FQNEAQ. V lost 4 bases to trimming and J lost 5 bases, with 17 bases between them. The CDR3 spans 15 residues. CDR3 DNA: TGTGCCAGCAGCTCCACCGGGCATCTGACTTATGGCTACACCTTC. Translation: CASSSTGHLTYGYTF.

The chain uses TRBV7-9 and TRBJ1-1; D call uncertain. The CDR3 has 13 residues. CDR1 is SEHNR and CDR2 is FQNEAQ in the germline V gene (reference sequence). V lost 5 bases, J lost 7 bases, and 14 bases lay in between. In DNA form, the CDR3 reads TGTGCCAGCAGCCCCAGGATAGGGCTTGAAGCTTTCTTT. Translating it yields CASSPRIGLEAFF.

The V and J genes are TRBV7-3 and TRBJ1-1; tentative D call: TRBD1 (5 bases). The CDR3 is 16 residues long. Germline V lookup: CDR1 SGHTA, CDR2 FQGTGA. The V end lost 1 base, the J end lost 2 bases, and 14 bases lay between the germline ends. The CDR3 region has the DNA TGTGCCAGCAGCTTAATCGGTGGCAGGACAAACACTGAAGCTTTCTTT. Its translation: CASSLIGGRTNTEAFF.

In this sample, this clonotype turned up a few times. The CDR3 spells CASSLTGRGANVLTF. In DNA form, the CDR3 reads TGTGCCAGCAGCTTGACAGGGCGAGGGGCCAACGTCCTGACTTTC. V is TRBV7-3 and J is TRBJ2-6, with 7 bases identical to TRBD1. The V gene's germline CDR1 is SGHTA and CDR2 FQGTGA. The CDR3 has 15 amino acids. The trim removed 3 bases at V and 4 bases at J, leaving 3 bases unmatched.

V gene TRBV27 combines with J gene TRBJ1-1; TRBD1 is a possible D gene (5 bases). Trimming left V 6 bases short and J 5 bases short, with 19 bases between. The CDR3 length is 15 residues. Germline CDR1 MNHEY, CDR2 SMNVEV (reference sequence). CDR3 protein: CASRFGGTGGTEAFF. In nucleotides, the CDR3 is TGTGCCAGCAGATTCGGAGGGACTGGGGGGACTGAAGCTTTCTTT.

Comment on this clonotype: At one of its ends the junction is not consistent with the germline gene, which may arise from a read error. V is TRBV7-9 and J is TRBJ2-1; the D gene is possibly TRBD2 (5 bases). Germline CDR1 and CDR2: SEHNR and FQNEAQ (reference sequence). CDR3 size: 15 residues. CDR3 nucleotides: TGTGCCAGCACCCCACTAGGTACCCACTACAATGAGCAGTTGTTC. It yields the protein CASTPLGTHYNEQLF.

This chain uses TRBV11-3 with TRBJ2-1, with D possibly being TRBD2 (6 bases). V dropped 3 bases and J dropped 7 bases, with 10 bases sitting between them. This CDR3 comprises 13 residues. The germline gives CDR1 SGHNT, CDR2 YENEEA. CDR3: CASSLGRENEQFF. For the CDR3, the DNA is TGTGCCAGCAGCTTGGGCCGGGAGAATGAGCAGTTCTTC.

The CDR3 loop reads CASSLGVGPSWEQYF. Here the CDR3 DNA reads TGTGCCAGCAGCTTAGGCGTCGGACCCTCTTGGGAGCAGTACTTC. The chain recombines TRBV7-8 with TRBJ2-7; no clear D. The CDR3 length is 15 residues. V gave up 1 base and J gave up 7 bases, with 17 bases separating them. Germline V gene sequence: CDR1 SGHVS, CDR2 FQNEAQ.

The J gene is TRBJ1-2, the V gene TRBV28, with D possibly TRBD1 on 5 matching bases. CDR1 MDHEN and CDR2 SYDVKM come from the germline V gene. V lost 10 bases, J lost 2 bases, and 5 bases lay in between. The CDR3 has 10 amino acids. DNA for the CDR3: TGTGCCACAGGGAACTATGGCTACACCTTC. This sequence encodes CATGNYGYTF.

The chain links TRBV7-2 to TRBJ2-1; no clear D. Germline CDR1 is SGHTA and CDR2 is FQGNSA. Trimming removed 2 bases at V and 0 bases at J, with 11 bases between. The CDR3 sequence is 16 residues long. CDR3 coding DNA: TGTGCCAGCAGCTTACTACGGAAGATCTCCTACAATGAGCAGTTCTTC. Translated, it gives CASSLLRKISYNEQFF.

The chain recombines TRBV7-9 with TRBJ2-5; 12 positions match TRBD2. The CDR3 is made up of 19 amino acids. V lost 5 bases to trimming and J lost 2 bases; unmatched junction nucleotides: 15. Germline assignment: CDR1 SEHNR and CDR2 FQNEAQ (reference sequence). Here the CDR3 reads CASSARTSGVSPRQETQYF. The CDR3 DNA is TGTGCCAGCAGCGCCCGGACTAGCGGGGTCTCGCCGCGGCAAGAGACCCAGTACTTC.

This clonotype came up once. The CDR3 region has the DNA TGTGCCAGCAGTAAAGACAGGGCCTCCTATGGCTACACCTTC. Its protein product is CASSKDRASYGYTF. This chain joins TRBV2 and TRBJ1-2; 7 bases are a match to TRBD1. The junction had 7 bases not matched to a gene; V was cut back by 5 bases and J by 4 bases. Germline V CDR1 and CDR2: SNHLY, FYNNEI. The CDR3 is 14 amino acids.

This clonotype has a single count. V gene TRBV20-1 combines with J gene TRBJ2-3; TRBD2 aligns across 14 bases. Germline trimming cut 5 bases from V and 4 bases from J; bases unmatched to any gene: 11. Germline V gives CDR1 DFQATT, CDR2 SNEGSKA (reference sequence). This CDR3 is built from 17 residues. CDR3 in amino acids: CSAPTGTSGSLPDTQYF. In DNA, the CDR3 is TGCAGTGCTCCCACCGGGACTAGCGGGAGCCTCCCAGATACGCAGTATTTT.

The chain couples TRBV20-1 to TRBJ1-1; D gene unclear. The CDR3 contains 14 residues. CDR1 is DFQATT and CDR2 is SNEGSKA in the germline V gene (reference sequence). Trimming cost V 0 bases and J 0 bases, with 8 bases left between them. The CDR3 spells CSAREREVNTEAFF. The CDR3 coding sequence is TGCAGTGCTAGAGAACGGGAGGTGAACACTGAAGCTTTCTTT.

The rearrangement links TRBV19 to TRBJ1-5; D is perhaps TRBD1 (5 bases). Germline V gene lookup returns CDR1 LNHDA and CDR2 SQIVND (reference sequence). The CDR3 spans 15 residues. V lost 9 bases and J 3 bases, leaving 18 bases between the germline ends. The CDR3 bases are TGTGCCAGCGTTCAGGGATTCTATGACAATCAGCCCCAGCATTTT. Protein: CASVQGFYDNQPQHF. Full variable domain (rest looked up from reference TRBV19 and TRBJ1-5): DGGITQSPKYLFRKEGQNVTLSCEQNLNHDAMYWYRQDPGQGLRLIYYSQIVNDFQKGDIAEGYSVSREKKESFPLTVTSAQKNPTAFYLCASVQGFYDNQPQHFGDGTRLSIL.

The chain is built from TRBV20-1 and TRBJ1-5; 7 bases are a match to TRBD1. The CDR3 spans 15 residues. V shed 3 bases and J 3 bases; nucleotides not matched to a gene: 8. Germline values: CDR1 DFQATT, CDR2 SNEGSKA (reference sequence). The CDR3: CSASEQGWNNQPQHF. The CDR3 coding sequence is TGCAGTGCTAGTGAACAGGGGTGGAACAATCAGCCCCAGCATTTT.

V and J are TRBV6-1 and TRBJ2-5; 9 bases match TRBD2. Unmatched junction bases numbered 13, after V lost 4 bases and J lost 1 base. The CDR3 extends over 18 amino acids. Looked up from germline, CDR1 is MNHNS and CDR2 is SASEGT. This chain's CDR3 is CASSGWSGLAGPQETQYF. The CDR3 DNA reads as TGTGCCAGCAGTGGATGGAGTGGGCTAGCGGGGCCCCAAGAGACCCAGTACTTC.

V and J are TRBV4-2 and TRBJ2-3; no firm D call. V was pared by 0 bases and J by 1 base, with 8 bases between. The germline gives CDR1 LGHNA, CDR2 YNFKEQ. This CDR3 comprises 15 residues. CDR3 sequence (DNA): TGTGCCAGCAGCCAAGATCTCGAGGGCACAGATACGCAGTATTTT. Translation: CASSQDLEGTDTQYF.